Listed here is a single TCR beta chain. The sample holds other DNA sequences that translate to the same CDR3. This CDR3 has 13 amino acids. Germline CDR1 SEHNR, CDR2 FQNEAQ (reference sequence). V was clipped by 5 bases and J by 7 bases; unmatched bases: 4. As handled by the study authors: Reference gene primer amplification in the assay estimated nucleated cell counts. Libraries were prepared by immunoSEQ multiplex PCR; TCRdb keeps only in-frame clonotypes and omits some of them. V, J and clone size are taken as reported in that table, and D and trimming were inferred from the DNA itself. The sample carries around 150,000 clones, under 90% recorded once. This sample stems from a study of blood T cell repertoires in COVID-19. Looking at the study overall: Acute and convalescent COVID-19 specimens originated in the United States, Italy and Spain.

Sequenced input: peripheral blood. The chain links TRBV7-9 to TRBJ1-2, with 10 bases matching TRBD1. This TCR came from a woman aged 80 or over in a cohort sampled during active or convalescent COVID-19. CDR3 residues: CASSRQGAGGYTF. The CDR3 region has the DNA TGTGCCAGCAGCCGACAGGGGGCAGGTGGCTACACCTTC.